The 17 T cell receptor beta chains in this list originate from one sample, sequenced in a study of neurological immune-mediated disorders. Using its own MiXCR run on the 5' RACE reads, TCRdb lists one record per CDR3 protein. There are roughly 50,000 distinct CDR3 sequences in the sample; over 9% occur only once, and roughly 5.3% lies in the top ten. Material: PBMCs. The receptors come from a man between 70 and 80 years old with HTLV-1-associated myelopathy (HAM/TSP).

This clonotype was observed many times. CDR3 in DNA: TGCGCCAGCAGCACAGTAGCGGGAGGCAGCACAGATACGCAGTATTTT. This translates into CASSTVAGGSTDTQYF. The V gene is TRBV5-1, the J gene TRBJ2-3, with 10 bases aligning to TRBD2. CDR1 is SGHRS, CDR2 YFSETQ, per germline. J lost 0 bases, V lost 4 bases, and 5 bases had no gene match. The CDR3 is 16 amino acids.

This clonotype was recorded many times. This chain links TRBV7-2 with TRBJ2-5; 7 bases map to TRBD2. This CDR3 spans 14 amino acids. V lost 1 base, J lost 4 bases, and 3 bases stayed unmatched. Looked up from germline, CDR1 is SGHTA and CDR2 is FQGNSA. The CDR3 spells CASSLVVAGETQYF. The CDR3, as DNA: TGTGCCAGCAGCTTAGTGGTAGCGGGAGAGACCCAGTACTTC.

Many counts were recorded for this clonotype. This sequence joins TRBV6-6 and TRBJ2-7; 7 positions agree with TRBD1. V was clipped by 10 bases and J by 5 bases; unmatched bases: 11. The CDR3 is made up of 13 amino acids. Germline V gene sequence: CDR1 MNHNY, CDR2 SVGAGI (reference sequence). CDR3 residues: CATWQGTVDEQYF. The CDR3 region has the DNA TGTGCCACCTGGCAGGGGACAGTCGACGAGCAGTACTTC.

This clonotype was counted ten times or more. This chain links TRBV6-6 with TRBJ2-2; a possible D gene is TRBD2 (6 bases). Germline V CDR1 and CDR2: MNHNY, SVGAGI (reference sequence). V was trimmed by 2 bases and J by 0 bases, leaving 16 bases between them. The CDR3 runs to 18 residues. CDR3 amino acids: CASSYGGFRPSNTGELFF. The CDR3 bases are TGTGCCAGCAGTTACGGAGGGTTCCGCCCCTCGAACACCGGGGAGCTGTTTTTT.

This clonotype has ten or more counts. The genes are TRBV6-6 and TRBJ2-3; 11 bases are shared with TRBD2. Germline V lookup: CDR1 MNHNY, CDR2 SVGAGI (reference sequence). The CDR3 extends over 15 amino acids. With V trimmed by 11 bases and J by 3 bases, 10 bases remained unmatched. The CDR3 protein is CAHRGTSGRTDTQYF. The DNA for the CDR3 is TGTGCCCATCGGGGCACTAGCGGGAGAACAGATACGCAGTATTTT.

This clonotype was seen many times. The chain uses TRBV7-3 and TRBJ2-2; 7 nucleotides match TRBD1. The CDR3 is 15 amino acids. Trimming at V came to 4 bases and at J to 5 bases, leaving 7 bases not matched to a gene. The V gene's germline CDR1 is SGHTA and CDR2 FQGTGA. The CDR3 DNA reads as TGTGCCAGCAGCTCCCGACAGGGATCAACCGGGGAGCTGTTTTTT. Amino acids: CASSSRQGSTGELFF.

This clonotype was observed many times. DNA of the CDR3: TGTGCCAGCAGCTTACAGGGGAATTCACCCCTCCACTTT. Translation: CASSLQGNSPLHF. The rearrangement uses TRBV7-9 and TRBJ1-6, with D tentatively TRBD1 (6 bases). The CDR3 has 13 residues. CDR1 and CDR2 from the germline V gene are SEHNR and FQNEAQ (reference sequence). V gave up 2 bases and J gave up 7 bases, with 6 bases separating them. The full variable domain, rest sourced from reference TRBV7-9 and TRBJ1-6, is DTGVSQNPRHKITKRGQNVTFRCDPISEHNRLYWYRQTLGQGPEFLTYFQNEAQLEKSRLLSDRFSAERPKGSFSTLEIQRTEQGDSAMYLCASSLQGNSPLHFGNGTRLTVT.

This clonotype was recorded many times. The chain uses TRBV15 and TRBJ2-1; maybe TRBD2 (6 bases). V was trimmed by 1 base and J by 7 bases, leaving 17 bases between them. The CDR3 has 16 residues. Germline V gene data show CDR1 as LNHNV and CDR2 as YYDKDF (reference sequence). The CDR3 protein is CATSRVYVRDSNEQFF. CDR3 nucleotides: TGTGCCACCAGCAGAGTTTACGTACGGGACTCGAATGAGCAGTTCTTC.

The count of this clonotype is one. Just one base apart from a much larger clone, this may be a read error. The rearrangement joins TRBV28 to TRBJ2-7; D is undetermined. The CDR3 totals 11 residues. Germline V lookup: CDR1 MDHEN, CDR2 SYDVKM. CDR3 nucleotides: TGTGCCAGCAGTTTTCAGTACGAGCAGCACTTC. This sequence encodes CASSFQYEQHF.

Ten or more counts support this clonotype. DNA for the CDR3: TGTGCCAGCAGTGAAAGGGGGACTGGGGAGACCCAGTACTTC. Its translation: CASSERGTGETQYF. V usage is TRBV25-1 and J usage is TRBJ2-5, with D perhaps matching TRBD1 or TRBD2 (6 bases each). The germline V gene encodes CDR1 MGHDK and CDR2 SYGVNS. V was cut by 2 bases and J by 5 bases, with 12 bases left in between. The CDR3 extends over 14 amino acids.

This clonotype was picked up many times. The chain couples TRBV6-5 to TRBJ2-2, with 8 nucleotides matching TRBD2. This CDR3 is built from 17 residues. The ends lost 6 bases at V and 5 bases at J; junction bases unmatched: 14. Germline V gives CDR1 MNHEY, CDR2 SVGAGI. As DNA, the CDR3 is TGTGCCAGCAGCAAGCAGGGAGCGGGAGAAGGGACCGGGGAGCTGTTTTTT. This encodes CASSKQGAGEGTGELFF.

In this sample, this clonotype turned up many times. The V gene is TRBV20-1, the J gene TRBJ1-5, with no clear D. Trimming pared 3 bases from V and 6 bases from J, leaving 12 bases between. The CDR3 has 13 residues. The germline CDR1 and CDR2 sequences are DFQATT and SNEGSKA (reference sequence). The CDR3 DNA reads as TGCAGTGCTAGTTCCAGACGGAGTCAGCCCCAGCATTTT. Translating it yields CSASSRRSQPQHF.

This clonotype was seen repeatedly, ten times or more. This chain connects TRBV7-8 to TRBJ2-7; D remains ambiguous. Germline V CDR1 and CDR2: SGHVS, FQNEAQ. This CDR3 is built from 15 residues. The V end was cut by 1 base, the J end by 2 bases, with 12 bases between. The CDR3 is CASSLVAGLTYEQYF. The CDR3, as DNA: TGTGCCAGCAGCTTAGTGGCAGGCCTAACCTACGAGCAGTACTTC.

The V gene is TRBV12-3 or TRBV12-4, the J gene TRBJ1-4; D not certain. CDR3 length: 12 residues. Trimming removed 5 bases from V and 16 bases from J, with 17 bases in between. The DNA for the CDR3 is TGTGCCAGCAGTCATATAGCAAGTCCACAGTTTTTT. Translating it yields CASSHIASPQFF.

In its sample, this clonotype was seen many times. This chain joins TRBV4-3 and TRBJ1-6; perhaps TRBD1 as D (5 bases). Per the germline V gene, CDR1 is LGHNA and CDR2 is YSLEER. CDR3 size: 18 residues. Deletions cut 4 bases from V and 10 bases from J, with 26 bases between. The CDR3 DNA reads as TGCGCCAGCAGCCCTCAGACAGTGGGTTCTTATGAGAGCTCACCCCTCCACTTT. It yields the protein CASSPQTVGSYESSPLHF.

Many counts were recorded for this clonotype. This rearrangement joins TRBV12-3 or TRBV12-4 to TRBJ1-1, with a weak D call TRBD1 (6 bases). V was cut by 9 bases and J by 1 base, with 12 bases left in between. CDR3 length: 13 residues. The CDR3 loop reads CASRTVGNTEAFF. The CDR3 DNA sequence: TGTGCCAGTCGGACAGTCGGGAACACTGAAGCTTTCTTT.

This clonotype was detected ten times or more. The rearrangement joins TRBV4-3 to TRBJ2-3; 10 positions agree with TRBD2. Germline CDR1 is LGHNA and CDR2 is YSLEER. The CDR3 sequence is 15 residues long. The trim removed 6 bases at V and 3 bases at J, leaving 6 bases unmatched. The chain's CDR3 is CASSPRAGGTDTQYF. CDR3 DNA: TGCGCCAGCAGTCCCAGAGCGGGAGGGACAGATACGCAGTATTTT.